These 12 T cell receptor beta chains share one sample of origin, sequenced in a study of EBV T-cell therapy then PD-1 blockade in nasopharyngeal carcinoma. As for treatment: AdE1-LMPpoly-expanded autologous EBV-specific T-cell therapy followed by anti-PD-1 nivolumab. Clones were sequenced by immunoSEQ multiplex PCR, and TCRdb holds only the in-frame ones, with some missing. The sample has under 30,000 clones; over 75% are singletons. These receptors are not linked to any known antigen. Here the sequenced sample was CD8+ T cells from blood, taken at roughly day 67 from a patient whose treatment included autologous EBV-specific T cells and nivolumab. The receptors derive from a man in his forties with nasopharyngeal carcinoma.

This chain joins TRBV5-4 and TRBJ1-1; possibly TRBD1 for D (5 bases). V lost 6 bases, J lost 3 bases, and 18 bases lay in between. Germline V gene sequence: CDR1 SGHNT, CDR2 YYREEE (reference sequence). This CDR3 spans 15 amino acids. The CDR3 region has the DNA TGTGCCAGCACCGGATTGGGGAGAGGGGACACTGAAGCTTTCTTT. This translates into CASTGLGRGDTEAFF.

The J gene is TRBJ2-1, the V gene TRBV29-1; 8 bases map to TRBD1. V lost 6 bases to trimming and J lost 8 bases; unmatched junction nucleotides: 15. Germline V gene sequence: CDR1 SQVTM, CDR2 ANQGSEA. The CDR3 totals 15 residues. Written as DNA, the CDR3 is TGCAGCGTCGAACTCGACAGGGGATATGTCGATGAGCAGTTCTTC. This sequence encodes CSVELDRGYVDEQFF.

This chain uses TRBV4-1 with TRBJ2-1, with D possibly TRBD2 on 6 matching bases. The CDR3 runs to 15 residues. The V gene's germline CDR1 is MGHRA and CDR2 YSYEKL. V lost 0 bases and J 6 bases, leaving 12 bases between the germline ends. As DNA, the CDR3 is TGCGCCAGCAGCCAAGATTCGGGGGTAAGCAATGAGCAGTTCTTC. Its protein product is CASSQDSGVSNEQFF.

This chain connects TRBV6-4 to TRBJ1-1; D possibly corresponds to TRBD1 (5 bases). Germline CDR1 is MRHNA and CDR2 is SNTAGT. The CDR3 contains 13 residues. The germline V and J ends were trimmed by 2 bases and 2 bases, with 6 bases remaining between them. The CDR3 here is CASSDRDNTEAFF. Here the CDR3 DNA reads TGTGCCAGCAGTGACCGGGACAACACTGAAGCTTTCTTT.

The rearrangement joins TRBV6-4 to TRBJ2-5; D possibly corresponds to TRBD1 (6 bases). Germline V CDR1 and CDR2: MRHNA, SNTAGT. V shed 5 bases and J shed 4 bases, with 17 bases lying between them. The length of the CDR3 is 15 residues. DNA of the CDR3: TGTGCCAGCAGTTTGACAGGTAGTCCTGGAGAGACCCAGTACTTC. This sequence encodes CASSLTGSPGETQYF.

CDR3 DNA sequence: TGTGCCAGCAGCTTGGGACCGAACTATGGCTACACCTTC. Its protein is CASSLGPNYGYTF. The chain couples TRBV13 to TRBJ1-2; tentative D call: TRBD1 (5 bases). Germline assignment: CDR1 PRHDT and CDR2 FYEKMQ (reference sequence). The CDR3 sequence is 13 residues long. Trimming pared 3 bases from V and 2 bases from J, leaving 7 bases between.

The rearrangement uses TRBV18 and TRBJ2-3; TRBD2 matches 13 bases. Germline-derived CDR1 and CDR2 are KGHSH and LQKENI. The V gene end was trimmed by 5 bases and the J gene end by 0 bases; junction bases not matched to a gene: 8. This CDR3 comprises 18 residues. CDR3 bases: TGTGCCAGCTCATCCGGACTAGCGGGGGACCTTAGCACAGATACGCAGTATTTT. Amino acids: CASSSGLAGDLSTDTQYF.

J is TRBJ2-2 and V is TRBV9, with D perhaps matching TRBD2 (6 bases). The CDR3 covers 19 residues. Germline assignment: CDR1 SGDLS and CDR2 YYNGEE. V dropped 0 bases and J dropped 3 bases, with 21 bases sitting between them. CDR3 loop: CASSVVEAGTEEYTGELFF. CDR3 sequence (DNA): TGTGCCAGCAGCGTAGTCGAGGCGGGGACCGAAGAGTACACCGGGGAGCTGTTTTTT.

This clone was found once. The chain carries TRBV27 and TRBJ2-7; D may be TRBD1 (6 bases). Between the trimmed V and J ends, which lost 1 base and 4 bases, there was a span of 8 bases. CDR1 MNHEY and CDR2 SMNVEV come from the germline V gene (reference sequence). This CDR3 comprises 13 residues. CDR3 residues: CASSLFQGYEQYF. The CDR3 DNA reads TGTGCCAGCAGTTTATTCCAGGGGTACGAGCAGTACTTC.

This clone has only a few counts. The chain employs TRBV27 and TRBJ1-2, with D possibly TRBD1 on 6 matching bases. CDR1 MNHEY and CDR2 SMNVEV come from the germline V gene (reference sequence). There are 12 residues in the CDR3. The V end was cut by 10 bases, the J end by 1 base, with 10 bases between. The CDR3 is CATGQFNYGYTF. The CDR3 bases are TGTGCCACCGGACAGTTTAACTATGGCTACACCTTC.

The chain links TRBV11-2 to TRBJ1-2; TRBD1 matches 7 bases. Germline V CDR1 and CDR2: SGHAT, FQNNGV. V lost 4 bases and J lost 7; bases outside the gene matches: 3. The CDR3 contains 12 residues. The CDR3 region is CASSSGTAGYTF. CDR3 nucleotide sequence: TGTGCCAGCAGCTCGGGGACAGCTGGCTACACCTTC.

This rearrangement joins TRBV7-9 to TRBJ2-1; 8 nucleotides match TRBD1. With V trimmed by 5 bases and J by 0 bases, 6 bases remained unmatched. CDR3 length: 16 amino acids. The germline V gene encodes CDR1 SEHNR and CDR2 FQNEAQ (reference sequence). In DNA form, the CDR3 reads TGTGCCAGCAGCGACACAGGGGGGAGCTCCTACAATGAGCAGTTCTTC. Translating it yields CASSDTGGSSYNEQFF.